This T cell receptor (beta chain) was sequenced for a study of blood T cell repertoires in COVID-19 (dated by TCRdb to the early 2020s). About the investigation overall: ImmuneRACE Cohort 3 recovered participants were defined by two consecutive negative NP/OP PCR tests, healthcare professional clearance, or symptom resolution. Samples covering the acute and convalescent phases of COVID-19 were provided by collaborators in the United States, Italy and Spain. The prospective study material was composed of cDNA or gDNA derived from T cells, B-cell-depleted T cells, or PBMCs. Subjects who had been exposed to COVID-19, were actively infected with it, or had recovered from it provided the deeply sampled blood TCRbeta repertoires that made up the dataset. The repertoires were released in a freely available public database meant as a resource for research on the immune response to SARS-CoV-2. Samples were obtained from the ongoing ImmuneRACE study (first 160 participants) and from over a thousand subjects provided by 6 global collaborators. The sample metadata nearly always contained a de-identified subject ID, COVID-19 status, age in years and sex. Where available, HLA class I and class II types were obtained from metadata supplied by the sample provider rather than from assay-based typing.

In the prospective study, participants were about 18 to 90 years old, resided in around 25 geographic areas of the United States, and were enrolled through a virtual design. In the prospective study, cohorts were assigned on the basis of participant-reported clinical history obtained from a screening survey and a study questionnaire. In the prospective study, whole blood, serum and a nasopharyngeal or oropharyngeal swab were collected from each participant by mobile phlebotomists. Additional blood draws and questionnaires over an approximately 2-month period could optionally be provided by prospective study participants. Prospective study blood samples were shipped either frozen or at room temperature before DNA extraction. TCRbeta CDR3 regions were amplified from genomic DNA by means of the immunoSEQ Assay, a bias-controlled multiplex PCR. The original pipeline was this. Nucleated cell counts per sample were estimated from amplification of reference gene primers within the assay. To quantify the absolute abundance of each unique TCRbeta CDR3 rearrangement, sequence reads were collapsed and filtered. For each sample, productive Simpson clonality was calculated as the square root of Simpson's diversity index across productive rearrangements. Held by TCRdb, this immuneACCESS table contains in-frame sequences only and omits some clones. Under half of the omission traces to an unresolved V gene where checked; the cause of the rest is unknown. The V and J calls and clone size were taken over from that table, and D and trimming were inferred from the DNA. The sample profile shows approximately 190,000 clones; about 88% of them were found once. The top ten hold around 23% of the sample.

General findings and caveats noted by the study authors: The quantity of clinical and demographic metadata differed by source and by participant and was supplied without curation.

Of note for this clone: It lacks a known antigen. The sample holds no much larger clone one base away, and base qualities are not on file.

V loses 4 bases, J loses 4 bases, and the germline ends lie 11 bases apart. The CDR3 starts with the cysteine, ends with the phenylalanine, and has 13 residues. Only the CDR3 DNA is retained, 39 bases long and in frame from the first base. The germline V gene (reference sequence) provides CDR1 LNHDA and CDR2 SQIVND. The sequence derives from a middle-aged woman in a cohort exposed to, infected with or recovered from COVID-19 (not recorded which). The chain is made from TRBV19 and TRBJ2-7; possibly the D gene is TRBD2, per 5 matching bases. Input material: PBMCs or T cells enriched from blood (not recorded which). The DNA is TGTGCCAGTAGTACGCGACCGGGATACGAGCAGTACTTC. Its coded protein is CASSTRPGYEQYF.